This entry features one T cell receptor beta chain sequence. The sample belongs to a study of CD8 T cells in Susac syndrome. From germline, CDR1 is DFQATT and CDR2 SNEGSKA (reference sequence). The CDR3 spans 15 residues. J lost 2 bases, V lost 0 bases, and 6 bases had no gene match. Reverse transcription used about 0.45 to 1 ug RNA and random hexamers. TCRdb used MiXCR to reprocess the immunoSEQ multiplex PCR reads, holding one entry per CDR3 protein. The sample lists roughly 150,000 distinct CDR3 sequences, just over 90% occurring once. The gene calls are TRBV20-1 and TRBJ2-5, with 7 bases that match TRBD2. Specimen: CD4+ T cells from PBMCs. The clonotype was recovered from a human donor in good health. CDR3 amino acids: CSARDPRGGQETQYF. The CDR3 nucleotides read TGCAGTGCTAGAGACCCTCGCGGGGGTCAAGAGACCCAGTACTTC.